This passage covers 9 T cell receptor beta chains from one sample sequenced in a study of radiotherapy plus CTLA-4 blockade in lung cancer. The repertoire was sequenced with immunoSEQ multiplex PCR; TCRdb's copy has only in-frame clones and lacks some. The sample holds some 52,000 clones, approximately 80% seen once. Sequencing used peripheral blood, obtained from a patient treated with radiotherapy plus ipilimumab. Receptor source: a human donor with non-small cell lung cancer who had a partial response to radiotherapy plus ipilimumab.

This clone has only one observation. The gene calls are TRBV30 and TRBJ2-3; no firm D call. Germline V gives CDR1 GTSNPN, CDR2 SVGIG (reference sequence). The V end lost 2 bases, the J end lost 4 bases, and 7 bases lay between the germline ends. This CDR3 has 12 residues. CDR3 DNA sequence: TGTGCCTGGAGTTTCGGTGCAGATACGCAGTATTTT. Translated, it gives CAWSFGADTQYF.

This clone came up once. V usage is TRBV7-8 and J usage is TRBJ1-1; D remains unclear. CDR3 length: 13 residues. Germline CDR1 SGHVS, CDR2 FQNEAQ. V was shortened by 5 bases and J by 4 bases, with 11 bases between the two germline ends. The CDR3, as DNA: TGTGCCAGCAGCCCTTGGGCCGGCACTGAAGCTTTCTTT. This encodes CASSPWAGTEAFF.

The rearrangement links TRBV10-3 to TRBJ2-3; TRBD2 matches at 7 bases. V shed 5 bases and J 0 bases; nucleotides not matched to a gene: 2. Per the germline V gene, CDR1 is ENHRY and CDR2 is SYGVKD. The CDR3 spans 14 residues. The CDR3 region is CAISYGGSTDTQYF. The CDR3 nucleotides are TGTGCCATCAGTTACGGGGGGAGCACAGATACGCAGTATTTT.

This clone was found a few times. CDR3 sequence (DNA): TGTGCCAGCAGCCCCGCTAGCGGGGTGCTCTACGAGCAGTACTTC. This codes for CASSPASGVLYEQYF. The chain uses TRBV5-6 and TRBJ2-7, with 9 bases matching TRBD2. This CDR3 has 15 residues. CDR1 SGHDT and CDR2 YYEEEE come from the germline V gene. V lost 4 bases and J lost 3; bases outside the gene matches: 8.

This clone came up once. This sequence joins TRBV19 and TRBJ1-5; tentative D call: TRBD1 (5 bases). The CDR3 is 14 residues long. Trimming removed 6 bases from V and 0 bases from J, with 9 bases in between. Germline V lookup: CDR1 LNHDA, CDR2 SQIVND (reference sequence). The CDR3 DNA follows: TGTGCCAGTAGGCCAGGGTCTAGCAATCAGCCCCAGCATTTT. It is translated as CASRPGSSNQPQHF. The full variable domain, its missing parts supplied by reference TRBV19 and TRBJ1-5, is DGGITQSPKYLFRKEGQNVTLSCEQNLNHDAMYWYRQDPGQGLRLIYYSQIVNDFQKGDIAEGYSVSREKKESFPLTVTSAQKNPTAFYLCASRPGSSNQPQHFGDGTRLSIL.

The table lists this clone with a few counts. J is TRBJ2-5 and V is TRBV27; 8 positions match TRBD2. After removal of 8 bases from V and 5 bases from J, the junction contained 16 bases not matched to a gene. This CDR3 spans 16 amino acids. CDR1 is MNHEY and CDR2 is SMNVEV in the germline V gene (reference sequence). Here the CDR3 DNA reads TGTGCCAGCCGAGCGGGGGTCTCGCTGGTTTTTGAGACCCAGTACTTC. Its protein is CASRAGVSLVFETQYF.

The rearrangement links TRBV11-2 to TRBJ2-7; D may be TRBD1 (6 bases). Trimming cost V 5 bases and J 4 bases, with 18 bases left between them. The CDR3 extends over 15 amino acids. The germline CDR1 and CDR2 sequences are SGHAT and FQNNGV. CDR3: CASSPPGARGYEQYF. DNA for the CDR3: TGTGCCAGCAGCCCTCCCGGAGCCAGGGGATACGAGCAGTACTTC. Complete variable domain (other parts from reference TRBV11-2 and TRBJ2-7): EAGVAQSPRYKIIEKRQSVAFWCNPISGHATLYWYQQILGQGPKLLIQFQNNGVVDDSQLPKDRFSAERLKGVDSTLKIQPAKLEDSAVYLCASSPPGARGYEQYFGPGTRLTVT.

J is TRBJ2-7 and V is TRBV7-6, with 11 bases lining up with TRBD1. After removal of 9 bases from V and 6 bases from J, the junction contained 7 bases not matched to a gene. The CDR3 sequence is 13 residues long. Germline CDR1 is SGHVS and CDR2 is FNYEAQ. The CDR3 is CASSLDRGREQYF. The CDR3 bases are TGTGCCAGTTCGCTGGACAGGGGGCGCGAGCAGTACTTC.

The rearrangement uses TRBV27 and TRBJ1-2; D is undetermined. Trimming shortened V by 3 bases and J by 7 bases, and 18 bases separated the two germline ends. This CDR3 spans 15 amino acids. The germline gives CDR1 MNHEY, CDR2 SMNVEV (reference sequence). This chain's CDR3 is CASSLEARGDGGYTF. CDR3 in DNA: TGTGCCAGCAGTTTGGAAGCGCGGGGAGATGGTGGCTACACCTTC.